One sample yielded the 21 T cell receptor beta chains listed below, sequenced in a study of cytomegalovirus exposure and HLA in healthy donors. The PCR was carried out with 60 Vbeta primers and 13 Jbeta primers. The repertoire was sequenced with immunoSEQ multiplex PCR; TCRdb's copy has only in-frame clones and lacks some. The table includes almost 200,000 clones, about four fifths detected once. Sequencing used PBMCs. These receptors all stem from a male donor in good health and CMV-seropositive.

The gene calls are TRBV9 and TRBJ2-7; 8 nucleotides match TRBD1. Germline V CDR1 and CDR2: SGDLS, YYNGEE. V was pared by 3 bases and J by 5 bases, with 1 base of the junction left unmatched. The CDR3 is made up of 12 amino acids. The CDR3 protein is CASSGQGNEQYF. CDR3 coding DNA: TGTGCCAGCAGCGGACAGGGGAACGAGCAGTACTTC.

This sequence joins TRBV11-1 and TRBJ1-1; TRBD1 agrees at 10 bases. Germline V gives CDR1 SGHAT, CDR2 FQDESV (reference sequence). This CDR3 region has 14 residues. The ends lost 5 bases at V and 6 bases at J; junction bases unmatched: 6. CDR3 sequence reads: CASSPDRGRAEAFF. The CDR3 DNA reads as TGTGCCAGCAGCCCTGACAGGGGGCGCGCTGAAGCTTTCTTT.

The chain combines TRBV27 with TRBJ1-4, with no clear D. The germline gives CDR1 MNHEY, CDR2 SMNVEV (reference sequence). V lost 5 bases and J 8 bases, leaving 27 bases between the germline ends. This CDR3 has 18 residues. DNA for the CDR3: TGTGCCAGCAGTCCCCCCTTTCGTCCAACGTATCGCAGGGAAAAACTGTTTTTT. This sequence encodes CASSPPFRPTYRREKLFF.

The chain recombines TRBV7-9 with TRBJ1-1; 8 bases are shared with TRBD1. Germline-derived CDR1 and CDR2 are SEHNR and FQNEAQ (reference sequence). This CDR3 contains 15 residues. V lost 2 bases to trimming and J lost 5 bases; unmatched junction nucleotides: 7. The CDR3 sequence is CASSLSTGVRTEAFF. The CDR3 region has the DNA TGTGCCAGCAGCTTATCGACAGGGGTGAGAACTGAAGCTTTCTTT.

The chain employs TRBV7-8 and TRBJ1-2; possibly TRBD1 for D (5 bases). Trimming left V 3 bases short and J 9 bases short, with 17 bases between. There are 14 residues in the CDR3. The V gene's germline CDR1 is SGHVS and CDR2 FQNEAQ. The CDR3 spells CASSFGREGRSYTF. CDR3 in DNA: TGTGCCAGCAGCTTCGGAAGGGAGGGGAGAAGCTACACCTTC.

This clone was seen a single time. The chain carries TRBV29-1 and TRBJ2-1; 9 nucleotides agree with TRBD1. V shed 7 bases and J 8 bases; nucleotides not matched to a gene: 9. Looked up from germline, CDR1 is SQVTM and CDR2 is ANQGSEA. The CDR3 is made up of 13 amino acids. The CDR3 loop reads CSATGTGLDEQFF. Here the CDR3 DNA reads TGCAGCGCCACCGGGACAGGGCTCGATGAGCAGTTCTTC.

This chain links TRBV6-5 with TRBJ2-7; the match to TRBD2 covers 7 bases. V lost 7 bases, J lost 5 bases, and 8 bases stayed unmatched. Germline V CDR1 and CDR2: MNHEY, SVGAGI. The CDR3 has 13 amino acids. Here the CDR3 DNA reads TGTGCCAGCATTAGGCAGGGAGGGGACGAGCAGTACTTC. It translates to CASIRQGGDEQYF.

The chain joins TRBV27 to TRBJ1-6, with TRBD1 matching over 7 bases. The CDR3 length is 12 residues. V lost 6 bases and J lost 10; bases outside the gene matches: 3. The germline CDR1 and CDR2 sequences are MNHEY and SMNVEV (reference sequence). CDR3 sequence: CASRTGQSPLHF. The CDR3 DNA sequence: TGTGCCAGCAGGACAGGGCAGTCACCCCTCCACTTT.

The rearrangement uses TRBV19 and TRBJ1-1, with a tentative D call TRBD1 (6 bases). This CDR3 has 12 amino acids. The V gene's germline CDR1 is LNHDA and CDR2 SQIVND (reference sequence). The germline V and J ends were trimmed by 3 bases and 10 bases, with 12 bases remaining between them. Written as DNA, the CDR3 is TGTGCCAGTAGTATGGTGGGGGGGCCAGCTTTCTTT. Translated, it gives CASSMVGGPAFF. The whole variable domain, filled in from reference TRBV19 and TRBJ1-1, reads DGGITQSPKYLFRKEGQNVTLSCEQNLNHDAMYWYRQDPGQGLRLIYYSQIVNDFQKGDIAEGYSVSREKKESFPLTVTSAQKNPTAFYLCASSMVGGPAFFGQGTRLTVV.

On this clone itself: The sample has other DNA sequences that encode this CDR3 too. The chain carries TRBV30 and TRBJ1-2; possibly TRBD1 for D (6 bases). The ends were cut back, 3 bases at V and 5 bases at J, with 16 bases in the middle. The CDR3 runs 14 residues. Germline V gene lookup returns CDR1 GTSNPN and CDR2 SVGIG (reference sequence). The CDR3 spells CAWREGGGKYGYTF. CDR3 in DNA: TGTGCCTGGAGGGAGGGGGGGGGAAAGTATGGCTACACCTTC.

The chain employs TRBV2 and TRBJ1-4; weak D call: TRBD1 (5 bases). This CDR3 contains 15 residues. V dropped 3 bases and J dropped 3 bases, with 11 bases sitting between them. Germline loops: CDR1 SNHLY, CDR2 FYNNEI. CDR3 in amino acids: CASSEGLAANEKLFF. The CDR3 coding sequence is TGTGCCAGCAGTGAGGGGCTGGCGGCTAATGAAAAACTGTTTTTT.

This clone was observed once. The chain has TRBV19 and TRBJ2-1; 10 bases fit TRBD2. CDR1 and CDR2 from the germline V gene are LNHDA and SQIVND (reference sequence). The CDR3 extends over 18 amino acids. With V trimmed by 4 bases and J by 7 bases, 16 bases remained unmatched. The DNA of the CDR3 is TGTGCCAGTAGTACCAATCTTCTTCTAGCGGGAGTTGAAAATGAGCAGTTCTTC. This gives the protein CASSTNLLLAGVENEQFF.

The J gene is TRBJ2-6, the V gene TRBV9; 8 nucleotides line up with TRBD1. The CDR3 runs 15 residues. Germline values: CDR1 SGDLS, CDR2 YYNGEE. Trimming at V came to 4 bases and at J to 8 bases, leaving 8 bases not matched to a gene. The CDR3 loop reads CASSPPDRVTNVLTF. The CDR3 DNA sequence: TGTGCCAGCAGCCCTCCGGACAGGGTCACCAACGTCCTGACTTTC.

This chain links TRBV19 with TRBJ2-3; D remains ambiguous. Germline V gives CDR1 LNHDA, CDR2 SQIVND (reference sequence). V gave up 6 bases and J gave up 4 bases, with 8 bases separating them. This CDR3 has 12 residues. This chain's CDR3 is CASSVLSDTQYF. The CDR3 nucleotides read TGTGCCAGTAGCGTCTTGTCAGATACGCAGTATTTT.

This clone has a handful of counts. The chain recombines TRBV21-1 with TRBJ1-5; TRBD1, the table's D call, was not compared with the DNA. TRBV21-1 is noted as a pseudogene. The CDR3 runs 17 residues. The CDR3 spells CASAPGLGQSLHQPQHF. CDR3 in DNA: TGTGCCAGCGCCCCGGGGCTTGGACAGTCCCTCCATCAGCCCCAGCATTTT.

The V gene is TRBV28, the J gene TRBJ1-1; TRBD1 might be the D (6 bases). CDR3 length: 11 amino acids. In germline, CDR1 is MDHEN, CDR2 SYDVKM. V lost 8 bases, J lost 5 bases, and 9 bases lay in between. CDR3 coding DNA: TGTGCCAGCTCAGGGGATACTGAAGCTTTCTTT. Amino acids: CASSGDTEAFF.

The chain recombines TRBV7-2 with TRBJ2-1, with no clear D. Germline V gene lookup returns CDR1 SGHTA and CDR2 FQGNSA. CDR3 length: 14 amino acids. Trimming took 1 base from V and 4 from J, leaving 8 bases between them. CDR3 coding DNA: TGTGCCAGCAGCTTAGATGGCAGATACAATGAGCAGTTCTTC. Residues: CASSLDGRYNEQFF.

The V gene is TRBV5-4, the J gene TRBJ2-3; 11 bases fit TRBD2. J was trimmed by 2 bases and V by 4 bases; bases with no gene match: 3. The CDR3 loop spans 15 amino acids. CDR1 SGHNT and CDR2 YYREEE come from the germline V gene (reference sequence). Here the CDR3 DNA reads TGTGCCAGCAGCCCTAGCGGGGGGAACACAGATACGCAGTATTTT. It specifies CASSPSGGNTDTQYF.

CDR3 sequence (DNA): TGTGCTACAGCTGGACAGGGGAGACCCGCAGATACGCAGTATTTT. Its translation is CATAGQGRPADTQYF. The chain recombines TRBV25-1 with TRBJ2-3, with 9 positions matching TRBD1. The CDR3 runs to 15 residues. Germline V gene lookup returns CDR1 MGHDK and CDR2 SYGVNS.

This clone was counted a few times. The rearrangement joins TRBV15 to TRBJ2-5; TRBD1 is a possible D gene (5 bases). The V end lost 3 bases, the J end lost 5 bases, and 10 bases lay between the germline ends. The CDR3 is made up of 13 amino acids. Per germline, CDR1 LNHNV and CDR2 YYDKDF (reference sequence). CDR3 loop: CATSSPRVETQYF. Here the CDR3 DNA reads TGTGCCACCAGCAGTCCCAGGGTGGAGACCCAGTACTTC.

V gene TRBV5-6 combines with J gene TRBJ2-5; possibly TRBD2 for D (6 bases). CDR1 and CDR2 from the germline V gene are SGHDT and YYEEEE. V was shortened by 0 bases and J by 2 bases, with 11 bases between the two germline ends. CDR3 length equals 15 residues. Written as DNA, the CDR3 is TGTGCCAGCAGCTTGGTTTTTGGGGGGCAAGAGACCCAGTACTTC. It is translated as CASSLVFGGQETQYF. The full variable domain, in which reference TRBV5-6 and TRBJ2-5 provide the parts outside the CDR3, is DAGVTQSPTHLIKTRGQQVTLRCSPKSGHDTVSWYQQALGQGPQFIFQYYEEEERQRGNFPDRFSGHQFPNYSSELNVNALLLGDSALYLCASSLVFGGQETQYFGPGTRLLVL.